This TCR beta chain is drawn from a study of shared clonotypes between healthy human individuals. Overall study context: In total, the donors were a couple of women and a few men aged 18 to 49.

V shed 7 bases, J shed 4 bases, and the junction held 5 bases outside the gene matches. Germline CDR1 MNHEY, CDR2 SVGAGI. The CDR3 contains 13 residues. As originally analysed: ImmunoSEQ output held junction-only sequences without quality scores, so filtering differed. Only in-frame clones appear in the TCRdb table, and some are missing; sequencing was by immunoSEQ multiplex PCR. Clonal size and the V and J genes are those of that table, whereas D and trimming came from the DNA. The sample carries under 1 million clones, roughly 92% recorded once. Naive CD8 cells were CD45RO-negative, positively selected for CCR7, excluding terminally differentiated effector memory CD45RA+ cells.

Sequencing used naive CD8+ T cells sorted from blood. The rearrangement links TRBV6-5 to TRBJ2-7, with 9 bases matching TRBD2. The source is a man aged 30 to 39 in good health. CDR3: CASTRLADYEQYF. The DNA for the CDR3 is TGTGCCAGCACCCGACTAGCGGATTACGAGCAGTACTTC.